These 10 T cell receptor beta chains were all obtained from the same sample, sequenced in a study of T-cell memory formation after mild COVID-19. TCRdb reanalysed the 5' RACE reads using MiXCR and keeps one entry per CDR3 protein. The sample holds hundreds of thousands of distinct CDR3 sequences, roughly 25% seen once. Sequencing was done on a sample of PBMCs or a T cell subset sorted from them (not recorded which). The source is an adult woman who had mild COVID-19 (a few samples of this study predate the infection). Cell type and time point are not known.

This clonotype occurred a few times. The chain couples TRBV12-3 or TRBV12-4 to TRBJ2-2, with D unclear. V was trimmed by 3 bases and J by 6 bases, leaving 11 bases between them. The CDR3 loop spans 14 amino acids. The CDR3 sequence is CASSFGSAPGELFF. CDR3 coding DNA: TGTGCCAGCAGTTTCGGAAGTGCTCCCGGGGAGCTGTTTTTT.

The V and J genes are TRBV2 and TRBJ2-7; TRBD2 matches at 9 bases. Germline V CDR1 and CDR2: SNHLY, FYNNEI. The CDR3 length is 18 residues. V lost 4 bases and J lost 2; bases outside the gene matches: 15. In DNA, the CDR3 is TGTGCCAGCAGTGTGCGGCAGGAGCGGGAGGATAACCCCTACGAGCAGTACTTC. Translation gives CASSVRQEREDNPYEQYF.

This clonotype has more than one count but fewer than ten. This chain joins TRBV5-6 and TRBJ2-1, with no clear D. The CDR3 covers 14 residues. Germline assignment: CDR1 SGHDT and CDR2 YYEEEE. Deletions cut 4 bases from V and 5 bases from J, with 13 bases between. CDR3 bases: TGTGCCAGCAGCCCCCGAGTCAGCGACAATGAGCAGTTCTTC. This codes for CASSPRVSDNEQFF.

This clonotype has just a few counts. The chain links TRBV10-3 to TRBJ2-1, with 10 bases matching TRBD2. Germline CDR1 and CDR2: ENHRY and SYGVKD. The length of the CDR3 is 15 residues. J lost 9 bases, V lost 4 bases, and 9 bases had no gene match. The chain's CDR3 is CAISVASGRGSEQFF. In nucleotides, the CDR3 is TGTGCCATCAGTGTCGCTAGCGGGAGAGGTAGTGAGCAGTTCTTC.

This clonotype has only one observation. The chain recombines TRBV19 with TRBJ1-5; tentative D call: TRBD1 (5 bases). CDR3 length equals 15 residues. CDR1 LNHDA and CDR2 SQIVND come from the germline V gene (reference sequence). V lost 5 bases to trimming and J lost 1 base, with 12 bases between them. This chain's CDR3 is CASSPSGGSNQPQHF. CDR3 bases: TGTGCCAGTAGTCCCTCGGGGGGAAGCAATCAGCCCCAGCATTTT.

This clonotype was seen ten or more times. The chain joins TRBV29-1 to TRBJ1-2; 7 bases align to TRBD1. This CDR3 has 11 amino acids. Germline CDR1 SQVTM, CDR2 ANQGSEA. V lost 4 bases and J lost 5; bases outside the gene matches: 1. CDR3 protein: CSVGQGYGYTF. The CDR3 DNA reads TGCAGCGTTGGACAGGGTTATGGCTACACCTTC. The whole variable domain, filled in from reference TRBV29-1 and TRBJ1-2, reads SAVISQKPSRDICQRGTSLTIQCQVDSQVTMMFWYRQQPGQSLTLIATANQGSEATYESGFVIDKFPISRPNLTFSTLTVSNMSPEDSSIYLCSVGQGYGYTFGSGTRLTVV.

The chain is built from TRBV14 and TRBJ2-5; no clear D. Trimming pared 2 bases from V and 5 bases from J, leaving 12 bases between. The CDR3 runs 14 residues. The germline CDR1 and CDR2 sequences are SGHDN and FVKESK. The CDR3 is CASSQTAVRETQYF. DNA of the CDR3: TGTGCCAGCAGCCAAACGGCCGTCAGGGAGACCCAGTACTTC.

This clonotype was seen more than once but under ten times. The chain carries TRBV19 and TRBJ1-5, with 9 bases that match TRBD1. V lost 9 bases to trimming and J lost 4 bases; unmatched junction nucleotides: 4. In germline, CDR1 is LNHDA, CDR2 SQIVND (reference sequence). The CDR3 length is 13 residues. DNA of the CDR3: TGTGCCAGCATGGGACAGGGTAATCAGCCCCAGCATTTT. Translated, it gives CASMGQGNQPQHF.

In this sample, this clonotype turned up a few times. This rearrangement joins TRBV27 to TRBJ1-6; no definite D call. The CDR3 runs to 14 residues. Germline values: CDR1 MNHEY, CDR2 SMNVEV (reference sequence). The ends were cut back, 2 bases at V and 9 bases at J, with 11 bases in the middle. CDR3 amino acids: CASSLTASGSPLHF. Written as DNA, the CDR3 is TGTGCCAGCAGTTTAACAGCGAGCGGTTCACCCCTCCACTTT.

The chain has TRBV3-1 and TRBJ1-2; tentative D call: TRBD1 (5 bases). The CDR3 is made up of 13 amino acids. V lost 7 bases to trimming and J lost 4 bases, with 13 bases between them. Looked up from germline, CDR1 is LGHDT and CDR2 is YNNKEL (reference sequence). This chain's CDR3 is CASTLTGGYGYTF. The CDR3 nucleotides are TGTGCCAGCACCCTGACCGGGGGCTATGGCTACACCTTC. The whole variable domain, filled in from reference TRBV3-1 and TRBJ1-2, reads DTAVSQTPKYLVTQMGNDKSIKCEQNLGHDTMYWYKQDSKKFLKIMFSYNNKELIINETVPNRFSPKSPDKAHLNLHINSLELGDSAVYFCASTLTGGYGYTFGSGTRLTVV.